The 18 T cell receptor beta chains reported below all come from one sample, sequenced in a study of T-cell reconstitution after alpha-beta-depleted transplantation in children. Preparation of the TCRbeta library used unique molecular identifiers. TCRdb processed the PCR reads anew with MiXCR; each CDR3 protein has one entry. The table includes hundreds of thousands of distinct CDR3 sequences, about an eighth detected once. The sample was PBMCs, taken before TCRalphabeta/CD19-depleted stem cell transplant. The receptor source for this set is a girl aged 2 to 10 with congenital amegakaryocytic thrombocytopenia, due to receive a stem cell transplant.

This chain links TRBV19 with TRBJ2-2; 7 positions agree with TRBD2. V gave up 5 bases and J gave up 13 bases; unmatched junction bases: 7. Germline CDR1 and CDR2: LNHDA and SQIVND (reference sequence). The CDR3 runs to 12 residues. CDR3 DNA: TGTGCCAGTAGTCCACGGACTAGTAGGCTGTTTTTT. Protein: CASSPRTSRLFF.

This clonotype was seen a handful of times. The chain recombines TRBV7-2 with TRBJ2-5, with D uncertain. Trimming pared 5 bases from V and 2 bases from J, leaving 9 bases between. CDR3 length: 13 residues. Germline V gene sequence: CDR1 SGHTA, CDR2 FQGNSA. CDR3 in amino acids: CASSPESQETQYF. The CDR3 nucleotides are TGTGCCAGCAGCCCGGAGAGTCAAGAGACCCAGTACTTC.

This clonotype was observed many times. The gene calls are TRBV5-1 and TRBJ2-3; TRBD2 aligns across 9 bases. The CDR3 has 16 residues. Germline V CDR1 and CDR2: SGHRS, YFSETQ. V shed 4 bases, J shed 0 bases, and the junction held 6 bases outside the gene matches. In DNA, the CDR3 is TGCGCCAGCAGCCCGGGGACTAGCTGGAGCACAGATACGCAGTATTTT. It translates to CASSPGTSWSTDTQYF.

The chain recombines TRBV5-1 with TRBJ1-1, with no clear D. The V gene lost 2 bases and the J gene lost 3 bases, with 11 bases spanning the gap. This CDR3 has 14 amino acids. Germline V CDR1 and CDR2: SGHRS, YFSETQ. CDR3: CASSLQTSHTEAFF. For the CDR3, the DNA is TGCGCCAGCAGCTTACAAACTTCTCACACTGAAGCTTTCTTT.

There are a few counts of this clonotype. V is TRBV5-1 and J is TRBJ1-5; no firm D call. Deletions cut 0 bases from V and 4 bases from J, with 8 bases between. CDR1 is SGHRS, CDR2 YFSETQ, per germline. The CDR3 spans 14 residues. This chain's CDR3 is CASSLDGNNQPQHF. CDR3 DNA sequence: TGCGCCAGCAGCTTGGATGGGAATAATCAGCCCCAGCATTTT.

In its sample, this clonotype was seen many times. This chain connects TRBV28 to TRBJ2-5, with TRBD2 as a possible D gene (5 bases). Trimming shortened V by 3 bases and J by 4 bases, and 9 bases separated the two germline ends. CDR1 MDHEN and CDR2 SYDVKM come from the germline V gene. The CDR3 is 13 residues long. CDR3 bases: TGTGCCAGCAGTTTTGAGGGATCAGAGACCCAGTACTTC. Protein product: CASSFEGSETQYF.

This clonotype was recorded many times. The V gene is TRBV5-5, the J gene TRBJ2-2; 7 nucleotides match TRBD2. The V gene's germline CDR1 is SGHKS and CDR2 YYEKEE (reference sequence). This CDR3 is built from 15 residues. The ends lost 2 bases at V and 6 bases at J; junction bases unmatched: 7. CDR3 nucleotides: TGTGCCAGCAGCTTACTAGCGAGTCAGGCCGGGGAGCTGTTTTTT. Encoded protein: CASSLLASQAGELFF.

The table lists this clonotype with many counts. The rearrangement uses TRBV12-3 or TRBV12-4 and TRBJ2-3; tentative D call: TRBD2 (5 bases). Trimming cost V 4 bases and J 0 bases, with 14 bases left between them. The CDR3 spans 16 residues. Here the CDR3 reads CASSSRGADSTDTQYF. The CDR3 DNA reads as TGTGCCAGCAGTTCCCGCGGAGCGGATAGCACAGATACGCAGTATTTT.

This clonotype was detected many times. CDR3 loop: CSASNPGQVSGQPQHF. As DNA, the CDR3 is TGCAGTGCTAGTAACCCGGGACAGGTATCCGGCCAGCCCCAGCATTTT. The rearrangement links TRBV20-1 to TRBJ1-5; 8 bases fit TRBD1. CDR3 size: 16 residues. Per the germline V gene, CDR1 is DFQATT and CDR2 is SNEGSKA (reference sequence). Germline trimming cut 3 bases from V and 7 bases from J; bases unmatched to any gene: 14.

This clonotype was detected many times. The chain joins TRBV29-1 to TRBJ2-7, with 10 bases aligning to TRBD2. V was clipped by 6 bases and J by 4 bases; unmatched bases: 3. Looked up from germline, CDR1 is SQVTM and CDR2 is ANQGSEA. The CDR3 is 12 amino acids. The CDR3 region is CSVASGSYEQYF. CDR3 sequence (DNA): TGCAGCGTAGCTAGCGGGAGTTACGAGCAGTACTTC.

This clonotype was recorded at least ten times. This chain uses TRBV19 with TRBJ2-1; D ambiguous. The CDR3 sequence is 16 residues long. The V end lost 4 bases, the J end lost 8 bases, and 21 bases lay between the germline ends. The V gene's germline CDR1 is LNHDA and CDR2 SQIVND (reference sequence). The CDR3 bases are TGTGCCAGTAGTACCCCTGAGGCTACGCAGCCGGATGAGCAGTTCTTC. This codes for CASSTPEATQPDEQFF.

There are a few counts of this clonotype. The CDR3 DNA sequence: TGTGCCAGCAGCTTAGTGGACGCCGTCTCCTACGAGCAGTACTTC. It yields the protein CASSLVDAVSYEQYF. The J gene is TRBJ2-7, the V gene TRBV7-2; D not resolved. V was shortened by 1 base and J by 0 bases, with 10 bases between the two germline ends. CDR1 and CDR2 from the germline V gene are SGHTA and FQGNSA. The CDR3 spans 15 residues. Looking up the rest from reference TRBV7-2 and TRBJ2-7 gives the full variable domain: GAGVSQSPSNKVTEKGKDVELRCDPISGHTALYWYRQSLGQGLEFLIYFQGNSAPDKSGLPSDRFSAERTGGSVSTLTIQRTQQEDSAVYLCASSLVDAVSYEQYFGPGTRLTVT.

This clonotype was counted many times. V gene TRBV12-3 or TRBV12-4 combines with J gene TRBJ1-2; D remains unclear. Trimming cost V 3 bases and J 1 base, with 9 bases left between them. The CDR3 covers 14 residues. The CDR3 loop is CASSFGGHNYGYTF. CDR3 DNA sequence: TGTGCCAGCAGTTTCGGAGGGCATAACTATGGCTACACCTTC.

This clonotype turned up a few times. The DNA of the CDR3 is TGTGCCAGCAGTTTTCTGTCCAGGGCTAAAGAGACCCAGTACTTC. It codes for CASSFLSRAKETQYF. The chain joins TRBV28 to TRBJ2-5, with D perhaps TRBD1 (5 bases). Looked up from germline, CDR1 is MDHEN and CDR2 is SYDVKM. The CDR3 has 15 amino acids. The V end lost 3 bases, the J end lost 3 bases, and 14 bases lay between the germline ends.

In this sample, this clonotype turned up a few times. The rearrangement links TRBV30 to TRBJ1-6; no reliable D call. V lost 4 bases and J lost 0, with 10 bases in between. The germline V gene has CDR1 GTSNPN and CDR2 SVGIG (reference sequence). CDR3 length: 15 residues. CDR3 in amino acids: CAWKRVSSYNSPLHF. CDR3 nucleotide sequence: TGTGCCTGGAAGCGGGTGAGCTCCTATAATTCACCCCTCCACTTT.

This clonotype has only a few counts. The chain uses TRBV20-1 and TRBJ2-5; 13 positions agree with TRBD2. This CDR3 has 15 residues. CDR1 and CDR2 (germline): DFQATT, SNEGSKA (reference sequence). Trimming took 4 bases from V and 4 from J; bases not matched to a gene: 6. The CDR3 nucleotides are TGCAGTGCTAAGGGGGGACTAGCGGGACGAGAGACCCAGTACTTC. Translation gives CSAKGGLAGRETQYF.

For the CDR3, the DNA is TGCGCCAGCAGCCAAGAGGGACAGGGGGCAGGTCAGCCCCAGCATTTT. Its protein product is CASSQEGQGAGQPQHF. The rearrangement links TRBV4-1 to TRBJ1-5; 12 bases fit TRBD1. From germline, CDR1 is MGHRA and CDR2 YSYEKL. CDR3 length: 16 amino acids. V dropped 0 bases and J dropped 6; count of bases not matched to a gene: 3.

This clonotype has only one observation. Possible read error: a much larger clone is one base away. The genes are TRBV5-1 and TRBJ2-3; D is possibly TRBD2 (5 bases). Germline V gives CDR1 SGHRS, CDR2 YFSETQ. V lost 3 bases and J 0 bases, leaving 11 bases between the germline ends. The CDR3 runs to 15 residues. In nucleotides, the CDR3 is TGCGCCAGCAGCTCGCGGGCGGAAAGCACAGATACGCAGTATTTT. It codes for CASSSRAESTDTQYF.